These 24 T cell receptor beta chains share one sample of origin, sequenced in a study of blood T cell repertoires in COVID-19. TCRdb's table, derived via immunoSEQ multiplex PCR, lists solely in-frame clones and lacks some. The table lists 200,000 to 300,000 clones, approximately 80% of them singletons, with 5.5% to 8% in the top ten. The specimen was peripheral blood. These TCRs come from a woman aged 60-70 years with active or convalescent COVID-19.

The gene calls are TRBV2 and TRBJ1-5, with 8 bases aligning to TRBD1. Looked up from germline, CDR1 is SNHLY and CDR2 is FYNNEI. Germline trimming cut 2 bases from V and 5 bases from J; bases unmatched to any gene: 8. The CDR3 sequence is 16 residues long. The CDR3 loop reads CASSELGQGADQPQHF. The CDR3 nucleotides read TGTGCCAGCAGTGAATTGGGGCAGGGGGCGGATCAGCCCCAGCATTTT. The full variable domain, rest sourced from reference TRBV2 and TRBJ1-5, is EPEVTQTPSHQVTQMGQEVILRCVPISNHLYFYWYRQILGQKVEFLVSFYNNEISEKSEIFDDQFSVERPDGSNFTLKIRSTKLEDSAMYFCASSELGQGADQPQHFGDGTRLSIL.

The chain employs TRBV5-1 and TRBJ1-2; TRBD1 aligns across 9 bases. Germline V gene data show CDR1 as SGHRS and CDR2 as YFSETQ. The CDR3 is 15 residues long. With 4 bases clipped from V and 2 bases from J, the junction kept 6 bases outside the gene matches. The CDR3 loop reads CASSPRTGENYGYTF. CDR3 nucleotide sequence: TGCGCCAGCAGCCCCAGGACAGGGGAGAACTATGGCTACACCTTC.

J is TRBJ2-6 and V is TRBV5-1; D is unclear. CDR3 length: 14 amino acids. From germline, CDR1 is SGHRS and CDR2 YFSETQ. Between the trimmed V and J ends, which lost 4 bases and 3 bases, there was a span of 8 bases. CDR3 DNA sequence: TGCGCCAGCAGCCCATTCGGTGGGGCCAACGTCCTGACTTTC. This translates into CASSPFGGANVLTF.

The V and J genes are TRBV6-5 and TRBJ2-1, with D possibly matching TRBD2 (7 bases). This CDR3 has 15 residues. Germline V gene sequence: CDR1 MNHEY, CDR2 SVGAGI. V was pared by 3 bases and J by 7 bases, with 16 bases between. The CDR3 loop is CASSYEGGRLNEQFF. CDR3 bases: TGTGCCAGCAGTTATGAGGGGGGGCGGCTGAATGAGCAGTTCTTC.

This clone was recorded many times. This chain connects TRBV29-1 to TRBJ2-7; D possibly corresponds to TRBD1 (5 bases). The CDR3 runs 12 residues. V lost 7 bases to trimming and J lost 1 base, with 11 bases between them. CDR1 is SQVTM and CDR2 is ANQGSEA in the germline V gene. The CDR3 DNA reads TGCAGCGCCAAGACAGAGTCCTACGAGCAGTACTTC. Amino acids: CSAKTESYEQYF.

The chain carries TRBV7-8 and TRBJ2-5, with 9 bases aligning to TRBD2. The V gene end was trimmed by 4 bases and the J gene end by 2 bases; junction bases not matched to a gene: 5. Germline lookup yields CDR1 SGHVS and CDR2 FQNEAQ. The CDR3 runs to 15 residues. The CDR3, as DNA: TGTGCCAGCAGCTATGGGCGGGAGGGGCAAGAGACCCAGTACTTC. Protein sequence: CASSYGREGQETQYF.

The chain is built from TRBV3-1 (or the pseudogene TRBV3-2) and TRBJ2-5; 9 nucleotides line up with TRBD2. CDR1 is LGHDT, CDR2 YNNKEL, per germline (reference sequence). This CDR3 has 18 residues. V lost 3 bases to trimming and J lost 2 bases; unmatched junction nucleotides: 13. This CDR3 reads CASSQEIAGELTQETQYF. CDR3 nucleotide sequence: TGTGCCAGCAGCCAGGAAATAGCGGGGGAGCTAACACAAGAGACCCAGTACTTC.

This sequence joins TRBV27 and TRBJ1-2, with 11 bases fitting TRBD1. The CDR3 totals 15 residues. The V gene's germline CDR1 is MNHEY and CDR2 SMNVEV (reference sequence). The junction had 8 bases not matched to a gene; V was cut back by 3 bases and J by 8 bases. CDR3 sequence reads: CASSFADRGRGGYTF. The CDR3 nucleotides are TGTGCCAGCAGTTTTGCGGACAGGGGGCGAGGGGGCTACACCTTC.

In its sample, this clone was seen once. The rearrangement joins TRBV30 to TRBJ2-7; 11 nucleotides align to TRBD1. The germline CDR1 and CDR2 sequences are GTSNPN and SVGIG (reference sequence). V gave up 2 bases and J gave up 5 bases; unmatched junction bases: 5. The length of the CDR3 is 14 residues. The CDR3 DNA is TGTGCCTGGAGTCGAGGACAGGGGGCGGACGAGCAGTACTTC. Protein sequence: CAWSRGQGADEQYF.

This CDR3 reads CASGLGSNRGGDTQYF. CDR3 bases: TGTGCTAGTGGTTTGGGGTCAAACAGGGGAGGAGATACGCAGTATTTT. The rearrangement joins TRBV12-5 to TRBJ2-3, with D perhaps TRBD1 (7 bases). The CDR3 covers 16 residues. Germline V gene sequence: CDR1 LGHNT, CDR2 FRNRAP. The V end lost 1 base, the J end lost 5 bases, and 16 bases lay between the germline ends. The full variable domain, its missing parts supplied by reference TRBV12-5 and TRBJ2-3, is DARVTQTPRHKVTEMGQEVTMRCQPILGHNTVFWYRQTMMQGLELLAYFRNRAPLDDSGMPKDRFSAEMPDATLATLKIQPSEPRDSAVYFCASGLGSNRGGDTQYFGPGTRLTVL.

The rearrangement links TRBV3-1 (or the pseudogene TRBV3-2) to TRBJ2-7; 8 nucleotides agree with TRBD1. The V segment lost 1 base and the J segment 12 bases; nucleotides outside the gene matches: 5. The germline V gene has CDR1 LGHDT and CDR2 YNNKEL (reference sequence). CDR3 length: 12 amino acids. Here the CDR3 DNA reads TGTGCCAGCAGCCAAGGGACAGGGCGCGTGTACGTC. This codes for CASSQGTGRVYV.

The V call is TRBV7-8, the J call TRBJ1-3; D unresolved. The CDR3 is made up of 14 amino acids. Between the trimmed V and J ends, which lost 5 bases and 4 bases, there was a span of 12 bases. Germline CDR1 SGHVS, CDR2 FQNEAQ. DNA of the CDR3: TGTGCCAGCAGCCCCGGGGTCGGCGGAAACACCATATATTTT. Translation gives CASSPGVGGNTIYF.

This clone was seen repeatedly, ten times or more. The chain recombines TRBV5-1 with TRBJ2-7; D call uncertain. CDR3 size: 14 residues. The germline V gene encodes CDR1 SGHRS and CDR2 YFSETQ. Trimming pared 5 bases from V and 8 bases from J, leaving 20 bases between. CDR3 amino acids: CASSSGVGPEKQYF. The CDR3 nucleotides read TGCGCCAGCAGTTCTGGAGTGGGTCCGGAAAAGCAGTACTTC.

The chain carries TRBV23-1 and TRBJ1-1, with TRBD1 identical over 10 bases. TRBV23-1 is an open reading frame whose function is uncertain. With 3 bases clipped from V and 1 base from J, the junction kept 8 bases outside the gene matches. The length of the CDR3 is 17 residues. CDR3 protein: CASSHSGTGVTNTEAFF. Written as DNA, the CDR3 is TGCGCCAGCAGTCATTCGGGGACAGGGGTAACGAACACTGAAGCTTTCTTT.

V is TRBV13 and J is TRBJ2-2; 8 bases fit TRBD2. Germline V lookup: CDR1 PRHDT, CDR2 FYEKMQ (reference sequence). The CDR3 contains 19 residues. V lost 4 bases to trimming and J lost 0 bases; unmatched junction nucleotides: 13. As DNA, the CDR3 is TGTGCCAGCAGCTCCACCGGGAGGGGGAGGTTTGCGAACACCGGGGAGCTGTTTTTT. This translates into CASSSTGRGRFANTGELFF.

The chain employs TRBV9 and TRBJ1-4; 9 positions agree with TRBD1. The CDR3 has 15 amino acids. J gave up 6 bases and V 0 bases, and 3 bases lay outside the gene matches. From germline, CDR1 is SGDLS and CDR2 YYNGEE. CDR3 nucleotides: TGTGCCAGCAGCGTAGCGACAGGGGGGGATGAAAAACTGTTTTTT. Its protein product is CASSVATGGDEKLFF.

The chain employs TRBV7-9 and TRBJ1-1, with D possibly TRBD1 on 5 matching bases. This CDR3 region has 15 residues. The V gene's germline CDR1 is SEHNR and CDR2 FQNEAQ (reference sequence). Trimming left V 5 bases short and J 0 bases short, with 13 bases between. The CDR3 DNA reads as TGTGCCAGCAGCGGTGGGGGGTCCATGAACACTGAAGCTTTCTTT. It codes for CASSGGGSMNTEAFF.

The gene calls are TRBV12-5 and TRBJ2-5; 8 nucleotides align to TRBD1. The CDR3 covers 13 residues. CDR1 is LGHNT, CDR2 FRNRAP, per germline. V gave up 5 bases and J gave up 4 bases; unmatched junction bases: 3. CDR3 residues: CASGTGQGETQYF. CDR3 nucleotide sequence: TGTGCTAGTGGTACTGGACAGGGAGAGACCCAGTACTTC.

The V and J genes are TRBV20-1 and TRBJ2-7; D might be TRBD2 (6 bases). From germline, CDR1 is DFQATT and CDR2 SNEGSKA (reference sequence). V dropped 5 bases and J dropped 6 bases, with 11 bases sitting between them. The CDR3 runs 11 residues. For the CDR3, the DNA is TGCAGTGCTGGGAGGTTGGGCGAGCAGTACTTC. Amino acid sequence: CSAGRLGEQYF.

In this sample, this clone turned up once. The CDR3 DNA is TGTGCCAGTCGCGAGGCATACGAGCAGTACTTC. This translates into CASREAYEQYF. J is TRBJ2-7 and V is TRBV9; D remains ambiguous. The CDR3 contains 11 residues. Trimming took 8 bases from V and 4 from J, leaving 10 bases between them. Germline V gives CDR1 SGDLS, CDR2 YYNGEE.

V gene TRBV7-9 combines with J gene TRBJ1-4; the match to TRBD1 covers 9 bases. J gave up 2 bases and V 5 bases, and 6 bases lay outside the gene matches. Germline V lookup: CDR1 SEHNR, CDR2 FQNEAQ (reference sequence). The CDR3 spans 16 residues. CDR3 DNA sequence: TGTGCCAGCAGCCCTCTCACAGGGGGCACTAATGAAAAACTGTTTTTT. Its protein product is CASSPLTGGTNEKLFF.

The chain couples TRBV20-1 to TRBJ2-5; D unresolved. The CDR3 runs 12 residues. Germline V CDR1 and CDR2: DFQATT, SNEGSKA (reference sequence). V dropped 3 bases and J dropped 2 bases, with 7 bases sitting between them. The CDR3 region is CSASMRQETQYF. CDR3 sequence (DNA): TGCAGTGCTAGTATGCGGCAAGAGACCCAGTACTTC.

The CDR3 is CASRTGTERFRAYEQYF. CDR3 coding DNA: TGCGCCAGCAGAACGGGGACAGAGCGCTTTCGGGCCTACGAGCAGTACTTC. The gene calls are TRBV10-1 and TRBJ2-7, with TRBD1 identical over 7 bases. The CDR3 has 17 residues. Germline CDR1 and CDR2: WNHNN and SYGVQD (reference sequence). V lost 6 bases and J lost 2; bases outside the gene matches: 16.

The chain is built from TRBV13 and TRBJ2-1; 10 bases map to TRBD2. Unmatched junction bases numbered 5, after V lost 5 bases and J lost 7 bases. The CDR3 sequence is 14 residues long. In germline, CDR1 is PRHDT, CDR2 FYEKMQ (reference sequence). CDR3 region: CASSLLAGVNEQFF. The CDR3 DNA is TGTGCCAGCAGCCTGCTAGCGGGAGTTAATGAGCAGTTCTTC.